Sequencing of this TCR beta chain was carried out in a study of T-cell memory formation after mild COVID-19. Study context: TCR clusters mostly belonged to single donors.

In this sample, this clonotype turned up a few times. TCRdb ran MiXCR on the 5' RACE reads and lists one entry per CDR3 protein. The sample includes approximately 410,000 distinct CDR3 sequences, 23% of them seen just once. The TCR was taken from an adult woman who had mild COVID-19 (a few samples of this study predate the infection). Cell type and time point are not known. The sequenced material came from PBMCs or a T cell subset sorted from them (not recorded which).

In nucleotides, the CDR3 is TGCAGCGTTGAAGACCAGTCTTGGGAGGGCCCCACTGAAGCTTTCTTT. Its protein is CSVEDQSWEGPTEAFF. The chain is built from TRBV29-1 and TRBJ1-1; no reliable D call. Trimming stripped 0 bases from V and 4 bases from J, with 18 bases between. CDR3 length equals 16 residues. CDR1 is SQVTM and CDR2 is ANQGSEA in the germline V gene.